This T cell receptor (beta chain) was identified in a study of OX40 agonist ivuxolimab in advanced cancers. General notes on the study: Ivuxolimab was a fully human IgG2 agonistic monoclonal antibody targeting the costimulatory receptor OX40 (CD134). A male proportion of around 80% and a mean age of around 60 years, ranging from roughly 23 to 80, were recorded for the dose-escalation cohort. Partial responses occurred in three dose-escalation patients: two with cutaneous melanoma and one with hepatocellular carcinoma. Of the roughly 54 dose-escalation patients, hepatocellular carcinoma was present in approximately 20, melanoma in some 15, renal cell carcinoma in 9 and head and neck cancer in 9. Peripheral TCRbeta sequencing aimed to test whether ivuxolimab altered TCR sequence diversity and caused clonal T-cell expansion. The monotherapy dose-escalation portion (N of about 50 patients) of the phase I ivuxolimab trial is reported in the paper. Patients were allowed to have had prior anti-PD-1, anti-PD-L1 or anti-CTLA-4 therapy, and approximately 40% of the dose-escalation patients had previously received checkpoint inhibitors. Intravenous ivuxolimab was administered to patients every 2 weeks at six dose levels: 0.01, 0.1, 0.3, 1.5, 3 and 10 mg/kg. Overall results and qualifications from the work: Partial responders in the 0.1-3.0 mg/kg groups had among the lowest normalized peripheral clonal expansion, especially among CD8+ T cells. After ivuxolimab, expanded clones were on average more numerous among CD8+ T cells than among CD4+ T cells. Which antigens the clonally expanded peripheral T cells were specific for was not determined. At doses from 0.1 to 3.0 mg/kg, clonal expansion was seen in both CD4+ and CD8+ blood T cells between baseline and week 6. Low levels of normalized T-cell clonal expansion were also seen in some patients who did not respond.

For sequencing of the TCRbeta CDR3 region, genomic DNA was extracted from the sorted cells. TCRbeta CDR3 regions were sequenced using the immunoSEQ Assay. Held by TCRdb, this immuneACCESS table contains in-frame sequences only and omits some clones. Under half of the omission traces to an unresolved V gene where checked; the cause of the rest is unknown. For this sample there are about 50,000 clones; about nine tenths appear just once. The ten largest clones add up to less than 8% of the sample. Turning to this clone: Its recognized antigen is unknown. Per-base qualities were not stored, and no clone one base away is much larger.

The trial excluded patients who had a history of autoimmune disease or who were on systemic immunosuppression. Peripheral blood for TCR sequencing was collected from all dose cohorts at baseline, on cycle 4 day 1, and on cycle 7 day 1. Samples came from an open-label, multicenter, first-in-human phase I dose-escalation trial of ivuxolimab. Adults with locally advanced or metastatic melanoma, renal cell carcinoma, hepatocellular carcinoma or head and neck squamous cell carcinoma were enrolled in the trial. Before TCR sequencing, CD4+ T cells and CD8+ T cells were sorted from peripheral blood as separate populations. The sample was CD4+ or CD8+ T cells sorted from blood, taken in a trial of the OX40 agonist ivuxolimab. The sequence was collected from an adult with an advanced solid tumor such as melanoma, head and neck, liver or kidney cancer.

In nucleotides, the sequence is TGCGCCAGCAGCCAAGTGCCCAGCGGCTCTTCCACAGATACGCAGTATTTT. Translated, it reads CASSQVPSGSSTDTQYF. The chain joins TRBV4-1 to TRBJ2-3; the D region possibly corresponds to TRBD2 (5 bases align). Between the V and J ends, shortened by 1 base and 2 bases respectively, the junction contains 16 bases. From cysteine to phenylalanine, the CDR3 is 17 amino acids long. CDR3 DNA is the only sequence kept; it has 51 bases, read in frame from the first base. As encoded in the germline V gene, CDR1 is MGHRA while CDR2 is YSYEKL.